This is a list of T cell receptor beta chains from one sample in a study of blood T cell repertoires in COVID-19. This table comes from immunoSEQ multiplex PCR, and its TCRdb copy is limited to in-frame clones, with some not included. The sample includes over 200,000 clones, about 94% of them seen just once. Source material: peripheral blood. Every receptor here comes from a man between 60 and 75 years old with COVID-19, enrolled during active disease. The CDR3 runs from the conserved cysteine through the conserved F or W. A D gene is named only where the DNA matches it firmly. Expanded clones get a size class; other rows say once, few or many, or leave the size out.

D gene	clone size	V gene	J gene	CDR3 DNA	CDR3 protein
TRBD1	-	TRBV10-3	TRBJ2-7	TGTGCCATCAGTGTATCTCAGGGGGCATCCTACGAGCAGTACTTC	CAISVSQGASYEQYF
-	once	TRBV29-1	TRBJ2-1	TGCAGCGCCGGAGGGACTCCTACCTACAATGAGCAGTTCTTC	CSAGGTPTYNEQFF
-	once	TRBV5-8	TRBJ1-2	TGTGCCAGCAGCTTGGGGACAGCATATGGCTACACCTTC	CASSLGTAYGYTF
-	-	TRBV7-3	TRBJ1-2	TGTGCCAGCAGCCCAGGACAGCCTAGCTATGGCTACACCTTC	CASSPGQPSYGYTF
-	-	TRBV1	TRBJ1-1	TGCACCAGCAGCAAAAAGGTCAGGGACAGGGGGCTTGAAGCTTTCTTT	CTSSKKVRDRGLEAFF
-	-	TRBV9	TRBJ1-2	TGTGCCAGCAGCGGAGGAAGCTATGGCTACACCTTC	CASSGGSYGYTF
-	-	TRBV6-2/TRBV6-3	TRBJ1-5	TGTGCCAGCAGCCAACAGGCGGCAAGCAATCAGCCCCAGCATTTT	CASSQQAASNQPQHF
-	-	TRBV7-8	TRBJ2-1	TGTGCCAGCAGCTCCGTGGGGACTTCCTACAATGAGCAGTTCTTC	CASSSVGTSYNEQFF
TRBD2	-	TRBV11-3	TRBJ2-1	TGTGCCAGCAGCGACAGCGGGAGGGCCGGTAGCAATGAGCAGTTCTTC	CASSDSGRAGSNEQFF
TRBD2	-	TRBV3-1/TRBV3-2	TRBJ2-1	TGTGCCAGCAGCAACCCGACTAGCGACTACAATGAGCAGTTCTTC	CASSNPTSDYNEQFF
TRBD1	-	TRBV6-5	TRBJ1-1	TGTGCCAGCAGTAAACAGGGGTGGACTGAAGCTTTCTTT	CASSKQGWTEAFF
-	-	TRBV5-4	TRBJ2-1	TGTGCCAGCAGCCCGGAGGGCCTAGAGCAGTTCTTC	CASSPEGLEQFF
-	-	TRBV7-9	TRBJ2-7	TGTGCCAGCAGCTTAGGGGGACTCTACGAGCAGTACTTC	CASSLGGLYEQYF
-	-	TRBV5-8	TRBJ1-1	TGTGCCAGCCACAGGGAGAGGAACACTGAAGCTTTCTTT	CASHRERNTEAFF
-	-	TRBV6-6	TRBJ1-4	TGTGCCAGCAGTTACGGCGGAGTGAATGAAAAACTGTTTTTT	CASSYGGVNEKLFF
TRBD1	-	TRBV6-5	TRBJ1-6	TGTGCCAGCACCGGACAGGGGGGTTTCTCACCCCTCCACTTT	CASTGQGGFSPLHF
TRBD2	-	TRBV28	TRBJ2-7	TGTGCCACCAAACGTAGCGGGAGTGGCGAGCAGTACTTC	CATKRSGSGEQYF
TRBD1	few	TRBV5-1	TRBJ1-3	TGCGCCAGCAGCTTCGGACAGGGCTCTGGAAACACCATATATTTT	CASSFGQGSGNTIYF
-	-	TRBV27	TRBJ1-2	TGTGCCAGCAGTTTATCGGGGCAGTATGGCTACACCTTC	CASSLSGQYGYTF
TRBD1	-	TRBV5-1	TRBJ2-1	TGCGCCAGCAGCTTGGGACAGGGGGCCTACAATGAGCAGTTCTTC	CASSLGQGAYNEQFF
-	-	TRBV28	TRBJ2-6	TGTGCCAGCAGTTTAGGAGGCTCTGGGGCCAACGTCCTGACTTTC	CASSLGGSGANVLTF
TRBD2	-	TRBV28	TRBJ2-1	TGTGCCAGCAGTTCCCCTAGCGGCCTCAATGAGCAGTTCTTC	CASSSPSGLNEQFF
TRBD2	-	TRBV29-1	TRBJ2-1	TGCAGCGAGACTCCGGGACTACCAGGCTCTAATAATGAGCAGTTCTTC	CSETPGLPGSNNEQFF